This T cell receptor beta chain was profiled in a study of blood T cell repertoires in COVID-19. For the study at large: COVID-19 samples from acute and convalescent phases originated in the United States, Italy and Spain. The cDNA or gDNA used as material had been derived from T cells, B-cell-depleted T cells, or PBMCs.

Methods used by the authors: How many nucleated cells were present was estimated from reference gene primer amplification. The method was immunoSEQ multiplex PCR; TCRdb's version includes in-frame clones alone and lacks a portion of them. V and J calls and clone size are given by that table; D and trimming were obtained from the DNA. The repertoire consists of roughly 150,000 clones, with 75% to 90% occurring once and the leading ten covering roughly 14%. Trimming removed 6 bases from V and 4 bases from J, with 7 bases in between. Germline CDR1 is MNHEY and CDR2 is SVGAGI. CDR3 size: 12 residues. The V gene is TRBV6-5, the J gene TRBJ2-1; a weak D match, TRBD1 (5 bases). Sequenced sample: peripheral blood. This clonotype originated in a woman in her 40s with acute or convalescent COVID-19. The DNA for the CDR3 is TGTGCCAGCAGCCGACAGTACAATGAGCAGTTCTTC. This codes for CASSRQYNEQFF.